The rows below give T cell receptor beta chains drawn from one sample of a study of CD8 T cells in ankylosing spondylitis. In TCRdb, the 5' RACE reads were re-called with MiXCR into one record per CDR3 protein. The repertoire holds 470,000 or so distinct CDR3 sequences, with 20% to 30% as singletons. The sample was blood, either unsorted or a sorted T cell fraction (not recorded which). The receptors were gathered from a male donor with ankylosing spondylitis. CDR3s leave out the opening cysteine and the closing phenylalanine or tryptophan.

V: TRBV28
CDR3: ASTGLSGPQH

V: TRBV7-6
CDR3: ASSLGGNDYNEQF

V: TRBV20-1
CDR3: SAPRGGPMNTEAF

V: TRBV7-2
CDR3: ASSLGPTAQETQY

V: TRBV6-5
CDR3: ASSYFGLGNEQF

V: TRBV6-1
CDR3: ASSEARGTGELF

V: TRBV5-1
CDR3: ASSFGTGVEQY

V: TRBV7-2
CDR3: ASSPVPDIGYT

V: TRBV3-1
CDR3: ASSQVSRPSDTQY

V: TRBV10-3
CDR3: AISEGDSSNYGYT

V: TRBV3-1
CDR3: ASSLVRRGGYT

V: TRBV11-2
CDR3: ASSPWTSGRQETQY

V: TRBV12-3/TRBV12-4
CDR3: ASGGINEKLF

V: TRBV19
CDR3: ASSIKSGTEAF

V: TRBV3-1
CDR3: ASSQVTGYGEQY

V: TRBV5-6
CDR3: ASSLVGTGPGYT

V: TRBV6-5
CDR3: ASSYSPGRSNEQF

V: TRBV18
CDR3: ASSPQETEAF

V: TRBV12-3/TRBV12-4
CDR3: ASTQGLAGFYSGANVLT

V: TRBV18
CDR3: ASSPTSTEAF

V: TRBV5-6
CDR3: ASSSQRRTINEQF

V: TRBV3-1
CDR3: ASSKHQGFVTEAF

V: TRBV3-1
CDR3: ASSQGLAGEETQY

V: TRBV5-1
CDR3: ASSQRQGPNYGYT

V: TRBV20-1
CDR3: SPNMKNTQY

V: TRBV5-1
CDR3: ASSSKVWPLH

V: TRBV12-3/TRBV12-4
CDR3: ASSPTGKGNRNTEAF

V: TRBV20-1
CDR3: SALYGGGDTQY

V: TRBV5-1
CDR3: ASSLDPIYEQF

V: TRBV5-1
CDR3: ASSSIAGGSTDTQY

V: TRBV20-1
CDR3: SARAPPAGPLGYT

V: TRBV12-3/TRBV12-4
CDR3: ASSLSSKPTEAF

V: TRBV19
CDR3: ASSANYDNEQF

V: TRBV5-1
CDR3: ASSLAVGQGDSPLH

V: TRBV27
CDR3: ASSFRAVGRVGNTEAF

V: TRBV12-3/TRBV12-4
CDR3: ASSWGERNQPQH

V: TRBV12-3/TRBV12-4
CDR3: ASSFREAGNTIY

V: TRBV5-6
CDR3: ASSLVAVDEQF

V: TRBV5-1
CDR3: ASSRSPGAGVADTQY

V: TRBV3-1
CDR3: ASSQSPFETLNTGELF

V: TRBV5-5
CDR3: ASRLIQGRTEAF

V: TRBV5-1
CDR3: ASSLAFTYEQY

V: TRBV20-1
CDR3: SARDESSGAVQETQY

V: TRBV20-1
CDR3: SARAGLAGAVDTQY

V: TRBV10-3
CDR3: AISESITGGTEAF